This T cell receptor (beta chain) was identified during a study of blood T cell repertoires in COVID-19. Source study methods: Using reference gene primer amplification, nucleated cell counts were estimated. The table came from immunoSEQ multiplex PCR; TCRdb's copy has only in-frame clones and leaves some out. For V, J and clone size, that table is used; D and trimming come from the DNA. The profile shows a few hundred thousand clones, roughly 88% of them singletons. The sample holds one count of this clone. The CDR3 has 14 amino acids. The J segment lost 7 bases and the V segment lost 6 bases, leaving 6 bases of the junction unmatched. The V gene's germline CDR1 is SNHLY and CDR2 FYNNEI. Patients from Seattle were sampled longitudinally, starting during active infection.

Sequencing used peripheral blood. The TCR sequence derives from a woman aged 25-40 years with COVID-19, enrolled during active disease. The V call is TRBV2, the J call TRBJ2-2; the match to TRBD1 covers 9 bases. For the CDR3, the DNA is TGTGCCAGCAGAAAACAGGGGGCAGGCGGGGAGCTGTTTTTT. Translation: CASRKQGAGGELFF.